This T cell receptor (beta chain) was sequenced during a study of cytomegalovirus exposure and HLA in healthy donors. Nominally healthy donors provided the samples, though records likely missed some immune exposures. A word on this clone: Its specificity is unknown.

Use of 60 Vbeta and 13 Jbeta primers characterized the PCR. Clones were read by immunoSEQ multiplex PCR, and TCRdb kept only the in-frame ones, dropping some. Of about 99,000 clones listed, roughly three quarters are singletons. Study-wide results and limits: In a later analysis, common viral pathogens appeared linked to several of the most significant clusters.

Trimming shortened V by 4 bases and J by 0 bases, and 12 bases separated the two germline ends. CDR3 size: 15 residues. Germline values: CDR1 MGHRA, CDR2 YSYEKL. This TCR derives from a woman between 40 and 50 years old in good health and CMV-seronegative. The chain is built from TRBV4-1 and TRBJ1-2; D is possibly TRBD1 (5 bases). Sequenced input: PBMCs. The CDR3 spells CASSRGLSTNYGYTF. The DNA for the CDR3 is TGCGCCAGCAGCCGGGGACTGTCAACTAACTATGGCTACACCTTC.